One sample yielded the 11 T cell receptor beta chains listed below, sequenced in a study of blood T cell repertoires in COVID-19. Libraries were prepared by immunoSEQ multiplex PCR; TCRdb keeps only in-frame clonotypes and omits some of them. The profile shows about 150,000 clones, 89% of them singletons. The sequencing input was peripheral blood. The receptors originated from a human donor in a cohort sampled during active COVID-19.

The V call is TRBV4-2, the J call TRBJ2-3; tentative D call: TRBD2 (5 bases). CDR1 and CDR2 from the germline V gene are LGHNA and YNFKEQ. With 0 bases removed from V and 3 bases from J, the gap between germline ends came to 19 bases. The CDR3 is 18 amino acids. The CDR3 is CASSQDLIKSGITDTQYF. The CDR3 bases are TGTGCCAGCAGCCAAGATCTAATAAAAAGCGGTATTACAGATACGCAGTATTTT.

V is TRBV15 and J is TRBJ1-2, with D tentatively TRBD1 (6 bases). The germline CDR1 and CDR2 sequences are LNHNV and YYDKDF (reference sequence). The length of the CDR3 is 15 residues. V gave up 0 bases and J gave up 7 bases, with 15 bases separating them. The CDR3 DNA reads TGTGCCACCAGCAGAGATCGGACCAGGGGTCGTGGCTACACCTTC. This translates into CATSRDRTRGRGYTF.

This chain's CDR3 is CSAGYNEQFF. Written as DNA, the CDR3 is TGCAGTGCCGGTTACAATGAGCAGTTCTTC. This sequence joins TRBV20-1 and TRBJ2-1; D ambiguous. The CDR3 totals 10 residues. CDR1 DFQATT and CDR2 SNEGSKA come from the germline V gene (reference sequence). The ends were cut back, 6 bases at V and 4 bases at J, with 4 bases in the middle.

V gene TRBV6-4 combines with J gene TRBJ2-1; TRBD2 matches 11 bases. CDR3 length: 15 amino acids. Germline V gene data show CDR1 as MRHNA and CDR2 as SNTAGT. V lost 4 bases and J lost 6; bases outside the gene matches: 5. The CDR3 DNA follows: TGTGCCAGCAGTGGAACTAGCGGGGGTGGCAATGAGCAGTTCTTC. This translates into CASSGTSGGGNEQFF.

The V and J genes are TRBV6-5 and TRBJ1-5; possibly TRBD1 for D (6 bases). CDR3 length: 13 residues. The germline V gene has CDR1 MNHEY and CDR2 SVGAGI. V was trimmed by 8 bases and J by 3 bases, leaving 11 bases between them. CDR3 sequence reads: CASRRQDNQPQHF. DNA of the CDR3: TGTGCCAGCCGCAGACAGGACAATCAGCCCCAGCATTTT.

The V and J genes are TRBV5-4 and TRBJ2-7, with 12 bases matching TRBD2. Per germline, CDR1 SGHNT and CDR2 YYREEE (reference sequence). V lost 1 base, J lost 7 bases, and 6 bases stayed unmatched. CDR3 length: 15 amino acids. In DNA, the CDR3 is TGTGCCAGCAGCTTGTTGGCTAGCGGGGGGGTTGAGCAGTACTTC. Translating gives CASSLLASGGVEQYF.

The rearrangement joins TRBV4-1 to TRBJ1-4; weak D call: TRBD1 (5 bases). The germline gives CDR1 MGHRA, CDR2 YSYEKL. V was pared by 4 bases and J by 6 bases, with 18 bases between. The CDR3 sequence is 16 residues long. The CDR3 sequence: CASSPQGQGPYEKLFF. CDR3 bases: TGCGCCAGCAGCCCTCAGGGCCAGGGCCCGTATGAAAAACTGTTTTTT.

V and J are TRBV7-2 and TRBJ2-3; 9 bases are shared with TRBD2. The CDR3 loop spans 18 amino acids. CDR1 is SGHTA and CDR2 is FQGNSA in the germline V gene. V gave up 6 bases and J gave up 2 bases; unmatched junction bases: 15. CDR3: CASRIQSGSSGVTDTQYF. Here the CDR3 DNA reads TGTGCCAGCAGGATCCAATCGGGGTCTAGCGGGGTCACAGATACGCAGTATTTT.

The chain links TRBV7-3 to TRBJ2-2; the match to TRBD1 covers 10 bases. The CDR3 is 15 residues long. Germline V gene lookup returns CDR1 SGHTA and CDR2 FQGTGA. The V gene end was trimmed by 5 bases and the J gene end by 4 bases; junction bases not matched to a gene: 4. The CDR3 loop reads CASSKGQGGTGELFF. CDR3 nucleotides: TGTGCCAGCAGCAAAGGACAGGGGGGCACCGGGGAGCTGTTTTTT.

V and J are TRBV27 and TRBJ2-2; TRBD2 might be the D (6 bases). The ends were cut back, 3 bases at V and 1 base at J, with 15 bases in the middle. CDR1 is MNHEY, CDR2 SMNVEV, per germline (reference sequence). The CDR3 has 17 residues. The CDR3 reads CASSFRLVAVNTGELFF. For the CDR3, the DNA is TGTGCCAGCAGTTTTCGGTTGGTAGCGGTGAACACCGGGGAGCTGTTTTTT.

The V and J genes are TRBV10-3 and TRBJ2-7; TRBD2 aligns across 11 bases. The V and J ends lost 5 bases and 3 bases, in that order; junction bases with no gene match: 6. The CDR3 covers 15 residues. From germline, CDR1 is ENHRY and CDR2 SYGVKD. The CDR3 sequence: CAISLLAGALYEQYF. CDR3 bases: TGTGCCATCAGTTTACTAGCGGGGGCCCTCTACGAGCAGTACTTC.